This TCR beta chain was retrieved from a study of blood T cell repertoires in COVID-19 (TCRdb year 2020). Background on the whole study: Collaborator samples came from the United States, Italy and Spain and covered acute and convalescent phases of COVID-19. The prospective study material was composed of cDNA or gDNA derived from T cells, B-cell-depleted T cells, or PBMCs. The dataset comprised deeply sampled blood TCRbeta repertoires from subjects exposed to, actively infected with, or recovered from COVID-19. The repertoires were made available in a free public database intended to serve as a resource for research on the immune response to SARS-CoV-2. The samples were drawn from the first 160 participants of the ongoing ImmuneRACE study and from about 1,200 subjects provided by 6 global collaborators. Sample metadata almost always included a de-identified subject ID, COVID-19 status, age in years and sex. HLA class I and class II types, where available, came from metadata supplied by the sample provider rather than from assay-based typing.

Concerning this clone itself: Its cognate antigen has yet to be identified. No qualities accompany the bases; no much larger clone lies one base away.

Points the paper makes about the study in general: Clinical and demographic metadata were provided uncurated, with the amount varying by source and participant.

One collaborating source in Seattle enrolled patients while the patients were actively infected and followed the patients over time throughout the course of disease. Whole blood was collected in K2EDTA tubes by collaborating institutions according to the institutions' own protocols. For TCRbeta analysis, collaborator samples were shipped as frozen whole blood, as isolated PBMCs, or as DNA extracted from either sample type. TCRbeta CDR3 regions were amplified from genomic DNA by means of the immunoSEQ Assay, a bias-controlled multiplex PCR. Concerning the study's data processing: Nucleated cell counts per sample were estimated from amplification of reference gene primers within the assay. To quantify the absolute abundance of each unique TCRbeta CDR3 rearrangement, sequence reads were collapsed and filtered. Productive Simpson clonality was computed per sample as the square root of Simpson's diversity index over productive rearrangements. Entries here come from immuneACCESS through TCRdb and include only in-frame sequences with V and J called. Some clones fail to appear in such tables; in the studies checked, an unresolved V gene covers under half of the shortfall, and the cause of the remainder is unknown. V, J and clone size reflect that table, while D and trimming were determined from the DNA. The sample table shows about 89,000 clones, and around 75% are seen once. More than 6% of the sample lies in the top ten.

Material for sequencing was peripheral blood. This receptor was taken from a man aged 70-80 years with COVID-19, enrolled during active disease.

The CDR3 protein sequence reads: CASSLGGGAGAYEQYF. Here is the DNA: TGTGCCAGCAGCTTAGGCGGGGGGGCAGGGGCCTACGAGCAGTACTTC. This sequence uses TRBV11-3 and TRBJ2-7; TRBD2 agrees with 9 junctional bases. CDR1 SGHNT and CDR2 YENEEA were looked up in the germline V gene. Trimming leaves V shorter by 1 base and J shorter by 2 bases, with the junction holding 6 bases beyond the gene matches. The CDR3 numbers 16 residues from cysteine through phenylalanine. Solely the CDR3 DNA is kept, with 48 bases framed from the first base.